What follows describes a single TCR beta chain. The antigen is undetermined. CDR1 is SGHDN and CDR2 is FVKESK in the germline V gene. The CDR3 has 17 residues. Losses at the gene ends were 2 bases for V and 3 bases for J; bases not matched to a gene: 8. This specimen comes from a study of cytomegalovirus exposure and HLA in healthy donors. Study information: Earlier findings included roughly 120 million unique TCR beta sequences obtained from approximately 170 million T cells. From HLA-typed donors, an early data release held some 80 million unique TCRs. Caucasian-associated ancestry cluster membership applied to 75% to 85% of some 400 genotyped donors.

Whole-study findings and limits: Cytomegalovirus association was assigned to about 150 TCR beta chains.

The PCR ran on 60 Vbeta and 13 Jbeta primers. Clones were read by immunoSEQ multiplex PCR, and TCRdb kept only the in-frame ones, dropping some. The table has fewer than 250,000 clones, 76% seen once. The sequencing sample was made of PBMCs. The receptor's source is a man younger than 35 in good health and CMV-seronegative. The J gene is TRBJ2-1, the V gene TRBV14; 9 nucleotides align to TRBD1. The CDR3: CASSQYTGGRVYNEQFF. The CDR3 nucleotides read TGTGCCAGCAGCCAATATACAGGGGGCCGTGTCTACAATGAGCAGTTCTTC.